Below are 25 T cell receptor beta chains sequenced from a single sample in a study of control samples from healthy donors and cancer patients. Sequenced by immunoSEQ multiplex PCR; TCRdb stores in-frame clones only, minus some. The data show over 150,000 clones, with more than 85% seen just once and just over 2% held by the top ten. Sequencing input: blood. Every receptor here comes from a woman aged 40 to 49 in good health.

V and J are TRBV9 and TRBJ2-3; D may correspond to TRBD1 or TRBD2 (5 bases each). Germline V lookup: CDR1 SGDLS, CDR2 YYNGEE. This CDR3 contains 16 residues. V was cut by 0 bases and J by 1 base, with 12 bases left in between. CDR3 in DNA: TGTGCCAGCAGCGTAGCCCAGGGAGAGGGCACAGATACGCAGTATTTT. It translates to CASSVAQGEGTDTQYF. Full variable domain (remainder filled in from reference TRBV9 and TRBJ2-3): DSGVTQTPKHLITATGQRVTLRCSPRSGDLSVYWYQQSLDQGLQFLIQYYNGEERAKGNILERFSAQQFPDLHSELNLSSLELGDSALYFCASSVAQGEGTDTQYFGPGTRLTVL.

This chain uses TRBV5-1 with TRBJ2-2; weak D call: TRBD2 (6 bases). Per germline, CDR1 SGHRS and CDR2 YFSETQ. The V end was cut by 5 bases, the J end by 7 bases, with 18 bases between. CDR3 length: 15 residues. Here the CDR3 reads CASSVPTSMVGELFF. The CDR3 DNA reads TGCGCCAGCAGTGTGCCGACTAGTATGGTCGGGGAGCTGTTTTTT.

The gene calls are TRBV18 and TRBJ2-7, with 7 positions matching TRBD1. CDR3 length equals 16 residues. The V gene end was trimmed by 4 bases and the J gene end by 2 bases; junction bases not matched to a gene: 11. Germline V lookup: CDR1 KGHSH, CDR2 LQKENI. CDR3 nucleotides: TGTGCCAGCTCACACTACTCCCGGGACAGAACCTACGAGCAGTACTTC. This encodes CASSHYSRDRTYEQYF. Full variable domain (missing parts from reference TRBV18 and TRBJ2-7): NAGVMQNPRHLVRRRGQEARLRCSPMKGHSHVYWYRQLPEEGLKFMVYLQKENIIDESGMPKERFSAEFPKEGPSILRIQQVVRGDSAAYFCASSHYSRDRTYEQYFGPGTRLTVT.

The chain joins TRBV5-1 to TRBJ1-3; unclear D gene. The CDR3 extends over 16 amino acids. V dropped 0 bases and J dropped 3 bases, with 13 bases sitting between them. Per the germline V gene, CDR1 is SGHRS and CDR2 is YFSETQ. The CDR3 is CASSLGVNSHGNTIYF. Written as DNA, the CDR3 is TGCGCCAGCAGCTTGGGCGTCAACTCCCATGGAAACACCATATATTTT. Based on the CDR3 plus reference TRBV5-1 and TRBJ1-3, the full variable domain is KAGVTQTPRYLIKTRGQQVTLSCSPISGHRSVSWYQQTPGQGLQFLFEYFSETQRNKGNFPGRFSGRQFSNSRSEMNVSTLELGDSALYLCASSLGVNSHGNTIYFGEGSWLTVV.

This clone was seen a handful of times. V gene TRBV5-8 combines with J gene TRBJ1-2; D may be TRBD1 (6 bases). CDR1 and CDR2 from the germline V gene are SGHTS and YDEGEE. The CDR3 runs 14 residues. V gave up 4 bases and J gave up 8 bases, with 18 bases separating them. The CDR3 region is CASSRTGGPWGYTF. The CDR3 DNA sequence: TGTGCCAGCAGCCGAACGGGGGGGCCGTGGGGCTACACCTTC.

The V and J genes are TRBV15 and TRBJ1-2, with a tentative D call TRBD1 (5 bases). The germline gives CDR1 LNHNV, CDR2 YYDKDF (reference sequence). This CDR3 contains 14 residues. V was shortened by 0 bases and J by 4 bases, with 9 bases between the two germline ends. DNA of the CDR3: TGTGCCACCAGCAGAGATAAGGGGAGCTATGGCTACACCTTC. Translated: CATSRDKGSYGYTF. Together with reference TRBV15 and TRBJ1-2, the CDR3 gives the full variable domain: DAMVIQNPRYQVTQFGKPVTLSCSQTLNHNVMYWYQQKSSQAPKLLFHYYDKDFNNEADTPDNFQSRRPNTSFCFLDIRSPGLGDTAMYLCATSRDKGSYGYTFGSGTRLTVV.

The rearrangement uses TRBV11-2 and TRBJ2-2; D gene uncertain. This CDR3 is 18 amino acids long. The V end was cut by 0 bases, the J end by 4 bases, with 18 bases between. The germline V gene has CDR1 SGHAT and CDR2 FQNNGV. CDR3 region: CASSLEIGQLGRTGELFF. The CDR3 nucleotides are TGTGCCAGCAGCTTAGAGATCGGTCAGTTGGGTCGCACCGGGGAGCTGTTTTTT.

The chain couples TRBV7-9 to TRBJ1-1; maybe TRBD1 (6 bases). Trimming took 6 bases from V and 0 from J, leaving 14 bases between them. CDR3 length: 15 amino acids. The germline V gene encodes CDR1 SEHNR and CDR2 FQNEAQ (reference sequence). The CDR3 nucleotides are TGTGCCAGCAGGGCAGGAGGGGGATTGAACACTGAAGCTTTCTTT. This gives the protein CASRAGGGLNTEAFF.

J is TRBJ2-7 and V is TRBV6-2 or TRBV6-3; D call uncertain. This CDR3 is 11 amino acids long. V dropped 3 bases and J dropped 7 bases, with 7 bases sitting between them. Germline V gene sequence: CDR1 MNHEY, CDR2 SVGEGT. CDR3 residues: CASSYIQEQYF. The CDR3 DNA is TGTGCCAGCAGTTATATCCAAGAGCAGTACTTC.

V and J are TRBV5-1 and TRBJ1-1, with 10 positions matching TRBD1. Germline-derived CDR1 and CDR2 are SGHRS and YFSETQ. The trim removed 4 bases at V and 1 base at J, leaving 4 bases unmatched. This CDR3 spans 15 amino acids. The CDR3 DNA is TGCGCCAGCAGCCTACGACAGGGGGCGAACACTGAAGCTTTCTTT. This codes for CASSLRQGANTEAFF.

The chain recombines TRBV6-4 with TRBJ1-2; D perhaps matches TRBD1 (5 bases). The length of the CDR3 is 16 residues. CDR1 MRHNA and CDR2 SNTAGT come from the germline V gene. V lost 10 bases and J 6 bases, leaving 27 bases between the germline ends. CDR3 nucleotide sequence: TGTGCCACCCGGGGACCGACCATAACAGGTGTCGATGGCTACACCTTC. This codes for CATRGPTITGVDGYTF.

This CDR3 is CASSPGRFNEKLFF. Written as DNA, the CDR3 is TGTGCCAGCAGCCCAGGACGATTTAATGAAAAACTGTTTTTT. The V and J genes are TRBV5-6 and TRBJ1-4, with no clear D. Deletions cut 4 bases from V and 4 bases from J, with 11 bases between. This CDR3 has 14 residues. The germline gives CDR1 SGHDT, CDR2 YYEEEE.

The chain links TRBV7-3 to TRBJ2-7, with a possible D match to TRBD1 (6 bases). The V gene's germline CDR1 is SGHTA and CDR2 FQGTGA. V lost 3 bases, J lost 3 bases, and 9 bases lay in between. The CDR3 is 13 amino acids. CDR3 loop: CASSFSDSYEQYF. CDR3 nucleotides: TGTGCCAGCAGCTTTTCGGACAGCTACGAGCAGTACTTC.

This chain connects TRBV11-2 to TRBJ1-2; TRBD1 might be the D (5 bases). Germline assignment: CDR1 SGHAT and CDR2 FQNNGV. The CDR3 has 13 residues. Between the trimmed V and J ends, which lost 5 bases and 8 bases, there was a span of 15 bases. CDR3 loop: CASSPWGEDGYTF. For the CDR3, the DNA is TGTGCCAGCAGCCCCTGGGGGGAGGACGGCTACACCTTC.

The chain carries TRBV5-1 and TRBJ1-2; D gene ambiguous. This CDR3 contains 13 residues. The germline V and J ends were trimmed by 3 bases and 4 bases, with 10 bases remaining between them. Germline V gene sequence: CDR1 SGHRS, CDR2 YFSETQ. The CDR3 nucleotides are TGCGCCAGCAGCTCCGCGGGGTTCTATGGCTACACCTTC. This gives the protein CASSSAGFYGYTF.

This chain links TRBV4-1 with TRBJ2-5, with TRBD1 matching over 7 bases. The length of the CDR3 is 16 residues. J gave up 4 bases and V 3 bases, and 11 bases lay outside the gene matches. The germline gives CDR1 MGHRA, CDR2 YSYEKL. This chain's CDR3 is CASSHTSLGQRETQYF. The CDR3 DNA is TGCGCCAGCAGCCACACCAGCTTGGGACAGAGAGAGACCCAGTACTTC.

The chain has TRBV6-1 and TRBJ1-1; no clear D. Germline-derived CDR1 and CDR2 are MNHNS and SASEGT. The CDR3 totals 16 residues. V was pared by 4 bases and J by 0 bases, with 15 bases between. As DNA, the CDR3 is TGTGCCAGCAGTGCCCAGGTGGCAGTAATGAACACTGAAGCTTTCTTT. Amino acid sequence: CASSAQVAVMNTEAFF.

This chain joins TRBV2 and TRBJ1-5; perhaps TRBD1 as D (5 bases). The CDR3 is made up of 13 amino acids. Germline V gives CDR1 SNHLY, CDR2 FYNNEI. V lost 5 bases, J lost 4 bases, and 9 bases lay in between. CDR3 in DNA: TGTGCCAGCAGTCCGGGGGAGAATCAGCCCCAGCATTTT. This sequence encodes CASSPGENQPQHF.

V and J are TRBV6-5 and TRBJ1-1; the match to TRBD1 covers 7 bases. This CDR3 contains 14 residues. The V segment lost 6 bases and the J segment 4 bases; nucleotides outside the gene matches: 8. Germline V gene sequence: CDR1 MNHEY, CDR2 SVGAGI. The CDR3 protein is CASRPTGEGTEAFF. The CDR3 nucleotides read TGTGCCAGCAGACCAACAGGGGAGGGCACTGAAGCTTTCTTT.

This clone occurred once. The J gene is TRBJ2-7, the V gene TRBV10-1; D not resolved. The CDR3 spans 13 residues. From germline, CDR1 is WNHNN and CDR2 SYGVQD (reference sequence). V shed 2 bases and J shed 1 base, with 6 bases lying between them. The CDR3 DNA sequence: TGCGCCAGCAGTGAGGGCAGTTCCTACGAGCAGTACTTC. Translation gives CASSEGSSYEQYF.

The chain uses TRBV19 and TRBJ1-4; TRBD1 might be the D (6 bases). The V and J ends lost 6 bases and 0 bases respectively, with 8 bases between them. From germline, CDR1 is LNHDA and CDR2 SQIVND (reference sequence). The CDR3 loop spans 14 amino acids. Here the CDR3 DNA reads TGTGCCAGTAGACAGGGCCCAACTAATGAAAAACTGTTTTTT. Its protein product is CASRQGPTNEKLFF.

CDR3 residues: CSARGKEAFF. DNA of the CDR3: TGCAGTGCTAGGGGGAAAGAAGCTTTCTTT. This chain connects TRBV20-1 to TRBJ1-1, with unresolved D. Germline lookup yields CDR1 DFQATT and CDR2 SNEGSKA (reference sequence). Trimming took 3 bases from V and 8 from J, leaving 7 bases between them. The CDR3 covers 10 residues.

The chain uses TRBV7-9 and TRBJ1-3; D gene unclear. The V end was cut by 3 bases, the J end by 0 bases, with 9 bases between. Germline V gene data show CDR1 as SEHNR and CDR2 as FQNEAQ (reference sequence). The CDR3 is 15 amino acids. The CDR3, as DNA: TGTGCCAGCAGCTTGTCTCTTGCCTCTGGAAACACCATATATTTT. Amino acids: CASSLSLASGNTIYF.

The rearrangement uses TRBV5-1 and TRBJ2-1, with TRBD1 as a possible D gene (6 bases). There are 15 residues in the CDR3. Looked up from germline, CDR1 is SGHRS and CDR2 is YFSETQ. V was pared by 0 bases and J by 2 bases, with 9 bases between. For the CDR3, the DNA is TGCGCCAGCAGCTTGGAGGACAGTACCTACAATGAGCAGTTCTTC. This sequence encodes CASSLEDSTYNEQFF.

This chain links TRBV25-1 with TRBJ1-1; unclear D gene. CDR1 MGHDK and CDR2 SYGVNS come from the germline V gene. The CDR3 is 10 amino acids. The V end lost 4 bases, the J end lost 5 bases, and 2 bases lay between the germline ends. For the CDR3, the DNA is TGTGCCAGCAGTGGGACTGAAGCTTTCTTT. It codes for CASSGTEAFF.